This T cell receptor (beta chain) appears in the sequencing data of a study of OX40 agonist ivuxolimab in advanced cancers. Study information: Patients received ivuxolimab, an agonistic anti-OX40 (CD134) antibody. One patient with hepatocellular carcinoma and two with cutaneous melanoma, three in all, had partial responses.

Measured with immunoSEQ multiplex PCR; TCRdb has only the in-frame clones, and not every one. Here the sample spans tens of thousands of clones, 85% to 90% being singletons. The V gene end was trimmed by 9 bases and the J gene end by 6 bases; junction bases not matched to a gene: 12. This CDR3 has 14 residues. The germline CDR1 and CDR2 sequences are LNHDA and SQIVND (reference sequence). The source is an adult with an advanced solid tumor such as melanoma, head and neck, liver or kidney cancer. Sequences were derived from CD4+ or CD8+ T cells sorted from blood, sampled in a trial of the OX40 agonist ivuxolimab. The genes are TRBV19 and TRBJ2-3, with 7 bases lining up with TRBD2. CDR3 DNA: TGTGCCAGCCAGCGGGACGCGACCGGGGATACGCAGTATTTT. As protein: CASQRDATGDTQYF.